This TCR beta chain stems from a study of blood T cell repertoires in COVID-19. Study in general: COVID-19 samples, acute and convalescent, were from the United States, Italy and Spain. T cells, B-cell-depleted T cells, or PBMCs supplied cDNA or gDNA.

CDR1 LGHDT and CDR2 YNNKEL come from the germline V gene (reference sequence). Trimming removed 1 base from V and 3 bases from J, with 10 bases in between. This CDR3 has 14 amino acids. In the original analysis: The authors estimated nucleated cell counts from reference gene primer amplification. Some clones are missing from TCRdb's copy, which holds only in-frame ones; the method was immunoSEQ multiplex PCR. V, J and clone size are taken as reported in that table, and D and trimming were inferred from the DNA itself. The sample consists of more than 95,000 clones, over 70% of them appearing once. This clone was seen only a few times.

The chain uses TRBV3-1 (or the pseudogene TRBV3-2) and TRBJ2-7; D is unresolved. The receptor's source is a human donor in a cohort sampled during active or convalescent COVID-19. Sequencing used peripheral blood. The CDR3 sequence is CASSQGLRSYEQYF. The CDR3 DNA reads as TGTGCCAGCAGCCAAGGCTTGCGGAGCTACGAGCAGTACTTC.